These 2 T cell receptor beta chains were sequenced from one sample in a study of blood T cells in healthy people across ages. Combining a sample-barcoded 5' primer with a J-beta primer mix, a second PCR ran for roughly 7 to 11 cycles. A single record per CDR3 protein comes from TCRdb applying MiXCR to the 5' RACE reads. The sample consists of fewer than 1,000,000 distinct CDR3 sequences, 46% of them appearing once. Sequencing was performed on blood. The source of these receptors is an elderly man in good health.

The CDR3, as DNA: TGCGCCAGCAGCCAAGGGAGCGCGATGGATCAGCCCCAGCATTTT. Translated, it gives CASSQGSAMDQPQHF. V gene TRBV4-1 combines with J gene TRBJ1-5; unclear D gene. The germline V gene encodes CDR1 MGHRA and CDR2 YSYEKL. The CDR3 length is 15 residues. Between the trimmed V and J ends, which lost 1 base and 5 bases, there was a span of 12 bases.

Ten or more counts support this clonotype. The chain carries TRBV29-1 and TRBJ2-7; D remains ambiguous. Deletions cut 5 bases from V and 3 bases from J, with 8 bases between. This CDR3 has 11 residues. From germline, CDR1 is SQVTM and CDR2 ANQGSEA. CDR3 sequence: CSVRNHYEQYF. CDR3 bases: TGCAGCGTTCGTAACCACTACGAGCAGTACTTC.